This T cell receptor (beta chain) was retrieved from a study of cytomegalovirus exposure and HLA in healthy donors. General study results and limits: For presence/absence analyses, sequencing depth was assumed to be roughly uniform across donors.

Concerning this clone itself: Its antigen is unknown.

The study ran its PCR with 60 Vbeta and 13 Jbeta primers. Here immunoSEQ multiplex PCR was the method, and the copy in TCRdb shows in-frame clones only, minus some. The sample includes 70,000 or so clones, around 91% of them seen just once. The sequenced sample consisted of PBMCs. The TCR was taken from a woman aged 25 to 39 in good health and CMV-seropositive.

The CDR3 nucleotides are TGTGCCAGCAGTTTCTTTGGAGGTTCCTACGAGCAGTACTTC. Translation gives CASSFFGGSYEQYF. V and J are TRBV27 and TRBJ2-7, with D maybe TRBD2 (5 bases). CDR1 is MNHEY, CDR2 SMNVEV, per germline (reference sequence). V was clipped by 3 bases and J by 1 base, with 10 bases between them. CDR3 length: 14 residues.